This TCR beta chain was retrieved from a study of T cells in Graves' hyperthyroidism and ophthalmopathy (dated by TCRdb to between 2017 and 2020). Concerning the study at large: Peripheral blood samples were taken at the time of initial diagnosis, prior to any treatment. To identify TCR V-J signatures that set the groups apart, the researchers used a discovery cohort of more than 95 patients, made up of 40 to 45 with Graves' ophthalmopathy and 55 to 65 with stable Graves' hyperthyroidism. The 90 to 100 discovery patients were randomly divided into training and test sets at a 7:3 ratio. An independent validation cohort of around 19 hyperthyroidism patients and roughly 16 patients who later progressed to ophthalmopathy tested prospective prediction of ophthalmopathy. The paper describes TCR Vbeta CDR3 sequencing of 130 to 150 peripheral blood samples, made up of roughly 45 ophthalmopathy patients, roughly 72 hyperthyroidism patients and 17 progressor patients. The study also compared thyroid tissue and blood T-cell repertoires from about six Graves' hyperthyroidism patients. Following sampling, methimazole starting at 30 mg daily was given to hyperthyroidism patients, and high-dose intravenous methylprednisolone was given to ophthalmopathy patients.

Amplification of TCR beta CDR3 regions was carried out from RNA transcripts. The TCR CDR3 was subjected to a first round of RT-PCR using the HTBI primer set and the Qiagen OneStep RT-PCR kit. The libraries were constructed in a second round of multiplex PCR and then size-selected and purified. The libraries were sequenced on an Illumina HiSeq2000 using paired-end 100 bp reads. The authors' pipeline ran thus. SOAPnuke was used to process the raw data, removing reads that contained adapters or uncalled bases, had a mean Phred below 15, or lacked an exact match to the constant primer or identifier. High-quality paired reads were merged using COPE v1.2.5, and each unique nucleotide sequence was defined as a clonotype. MiTCR v1.1 was used to align clonotypes to the IMGT TRBV, TRBD and TRBJ reference segments. Only V-J combinations with frequency above 0.0001, covering approximately 99% of repertoires, were analysed. A TCS score was defined as the ratio between F50 (clonal expansion) and ExV (chaos), using BLOSUM62-based TCRdist between CDR3 peptides within each V-J. Welch's t-statistics and random forest reduced some 510 V-J features to around 14, which were used in a naive Bayes classifier (R e1071). The Morisita-Horn index was used to measure how similar the thyroid and blood repertoires were. Clones were called with MiXCR by TCRdb after fastp trimmed the public reads at Q25, and only in-frame beta chains were retained. Rows with a matching CDR3 protein are joined into one entry that keeps the most common DNA and genes. What appears here as the V and J calls and clone size reflects TCRdb's work, not the paper's. The sample table lists about 610,000 distinct CDR3 sequences, approximately 14% of them with a count of one. The ten largest make up about 4% of the sample.

A note on this clonotype: The antigen it binds to is not known. It has no much larger one-base neighbor in the sample; base qualities were not kept.

The CDR3 measures 15 amino acids from cysteine to phenylalanine. Only the CDR3 part of the read is kept: 45 bases, read in frame from the first base. The germline V gene provides CDR1 SGHRS and CDR2 YFSETQ. Clipping removes 2 bases from V and 8 bases from J, with 12 as the unmatched junction base count. The study at large found these results: During validation, the model predicted progression to ophthalmopathy a median of around six months ahead of onset, with 70.59% sensitivity and less than 85% specificity. In cross-validation, a model built on a 13 V-J signature told ophthalmopathy apart from stable hyperthyroidism with about 90% sensitivity and roughly 83% specificity, and in testing the same model reached 80%/75%. Most expanded thyroid clonotypes (frequency above 0.001) were also detected in blood, suggesting blood repertoires may reflect thyroid immune responses. No statistical method was used to set the sample size in advance, and investigators knew the group allocation.

In the ophthalmopathy patients, disease was moderately to severely active, with a Clinical Activity Score of 3 or more, a NOSPECS grade of 4 or more, and a duration of less than 3 months. The study excluded patients with uncontrolled infections, other autoimmune diseases, pregnancy or lactation. Diagnoses were based on clinical symptoms, serum thyroxine and TRAb, thyroid ultrasound and orbital computed tomography. Ficoll-Paque density gradient centrifugation was used to isolate PBMCs from around 10 ml of fresh peripheral blood. Total RNA was extracted with Trizol reagent, and quality was checked on an Agilent 2100 Bioanalyzer.

Sequencing was done on a sample of blood. Rearrangement joined TRBV5-1 to TRBJ1-2; TRBD1 matches 7 bases in the middle. This receptor was obtained from a woman aged 40 to 50 with Graves' ophthalmopathy. The DNA reads TGCGCCAGCAGCTTCGGAGGCGGGACAGCAGCCGGCTACACCTTC. Protein translation: CASSFGGGTAAGYTF.